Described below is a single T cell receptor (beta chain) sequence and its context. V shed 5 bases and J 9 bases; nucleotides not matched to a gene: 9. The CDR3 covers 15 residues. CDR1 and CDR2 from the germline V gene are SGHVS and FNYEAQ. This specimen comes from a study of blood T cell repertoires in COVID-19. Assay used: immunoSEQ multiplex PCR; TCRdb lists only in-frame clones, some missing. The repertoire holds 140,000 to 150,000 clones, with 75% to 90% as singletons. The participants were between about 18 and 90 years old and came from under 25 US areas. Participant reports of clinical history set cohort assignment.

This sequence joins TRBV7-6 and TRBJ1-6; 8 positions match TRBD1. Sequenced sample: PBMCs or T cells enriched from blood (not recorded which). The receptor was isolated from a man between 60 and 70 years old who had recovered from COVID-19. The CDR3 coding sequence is TGTGCCAGCAGCCCCAGGACAGGGCGTAGTTCACCCCTCCACTTT. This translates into CASSPRTGRSSPLHF.